This entry features one T cell receptor beta chain sequence. The sample comes from a study of blood T cell repertoires in COVID-19. About the research overall: Samples of COVID-19 (acute and convalescent) were obtained from the United States, Italy and Spain.

Sequencing used immunoSEQ multiplex PCR; TCRdb keeps in-frame clones, though not all of them. This table has about 300,000 clones, 80% to 90% appearing once. V lost 5 bases, J lost 1 base, and 3 bases stayed unmatched. The CDR3 runs to 14 residues. CDR1 and CDR2 from the germline V gene are LGHDT and YNNKEL (reference sequence). The sequence was obtained from a man aged 35 to 55 with acute or convalescent COVID-19. The rearrangement links TRBV3-1 (or the pseudogene TRBV3-2) to TRBJ1-1, with 8 bases fitting TRBD1. The specimen sequenced was peripheral blood. CDR3 in DNA: TGTGCCAGCAGCTACGACAGGGGGAACACTGAAGCTTTCTTT. It codes for CASSYDRGNTEAFF.